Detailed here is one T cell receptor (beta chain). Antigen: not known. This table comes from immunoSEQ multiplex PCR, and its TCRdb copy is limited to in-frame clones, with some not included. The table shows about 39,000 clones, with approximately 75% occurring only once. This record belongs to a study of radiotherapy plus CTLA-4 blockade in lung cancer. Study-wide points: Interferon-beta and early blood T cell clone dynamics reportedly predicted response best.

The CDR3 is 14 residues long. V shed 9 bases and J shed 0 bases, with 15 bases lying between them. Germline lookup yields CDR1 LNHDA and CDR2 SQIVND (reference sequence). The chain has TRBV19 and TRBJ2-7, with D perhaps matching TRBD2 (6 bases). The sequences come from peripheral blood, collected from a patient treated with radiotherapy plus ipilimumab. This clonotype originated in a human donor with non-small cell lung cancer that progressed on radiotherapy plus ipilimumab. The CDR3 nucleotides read TGTGCCAGACGAGGGGACTTTAGCTCCTACGAGCAGTACTTC. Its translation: CARRGDFSSYEQYF.